This section outlines one T cell receptor (beta chain) sequence together with its context. Its antigen remains unidentified. This sample was included in a study of post-analysis software for immune sequencing data. Study at large: Both relapsing-remitting and secondary progressive multiple sclerosis featured among the disease courses, as did progressive-relapsing multiple sclerosis. Study-wide findings and caveats: Elevated frequency relative to controls characterized several TRBV segments in patients, TRBV5-6, TRBV5-1 and TRBV20-1 among them. Significantly lower normalized Chao1 diversity was seen in multiple sclerosis patients than in controls.

Researchers reported that TCR beta cDNA libraries carried unique molecular identifiers. TCRdb independently ran MiXCR on the PCR reads; one entry per CDR3 protein. Here the sample spans some 500,000 distinct CDR3 sequences, under 55% being singletons. The germline V gene has CDR1 MNHEY and CDR2 SVGAGI. Trimming left V 3 bases short and J 1 base short, with 8 bases between. CDR3 length: 14 residues. What was sequenced was blood. This receptor was taken from a girl aged 10-17 years with multiple sclerosis. This chain connects TRBV6-5 to TRBJ2-3; no clear D. DNA of the CDR3: TGTGCCAGCAGTTATCCGGGCCGCACAGATACGCAGTATTTT. Translation gives CASSYPGRTDTQYF.